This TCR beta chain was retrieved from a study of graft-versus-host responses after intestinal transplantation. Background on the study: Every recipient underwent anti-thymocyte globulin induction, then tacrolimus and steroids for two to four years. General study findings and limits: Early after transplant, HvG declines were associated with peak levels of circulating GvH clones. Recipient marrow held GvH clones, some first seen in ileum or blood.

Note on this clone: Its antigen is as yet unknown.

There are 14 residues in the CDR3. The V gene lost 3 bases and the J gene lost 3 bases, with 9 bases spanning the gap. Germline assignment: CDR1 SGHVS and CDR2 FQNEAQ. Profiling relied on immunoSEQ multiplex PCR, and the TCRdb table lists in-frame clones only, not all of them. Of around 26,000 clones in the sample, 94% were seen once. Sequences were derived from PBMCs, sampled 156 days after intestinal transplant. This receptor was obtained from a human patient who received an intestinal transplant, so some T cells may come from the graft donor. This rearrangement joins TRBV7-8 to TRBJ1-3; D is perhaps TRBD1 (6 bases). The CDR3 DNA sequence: TGTGCCAGCAGCTTTGGGGGCTTTGGAAACACCATATATTTT. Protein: CASSFGGFGNTIYF.